This is a list of T cell receptor beta chains from one sample in a study of cytomegalovirus exposure and HLA in healthy donors. Assay used: immunoSEQ multiplex PCR; TCRdb lists only in-frame clones, some missing. The sample lists 120,000 to 150,000 clones, over 70% occurring once. Sequenced material: PBMCs. The receptors come from a woman between 40 and 55 years old in good health and CMV-seropositive. Both conserved end residues are part of each CDR3. Each record gives: J gene, clone size, V gene, CDR3 protein. Clone size is given for some rows only: seen once, a few or many times, or a class if the clone is expanded.

>TRBJ1-2|NA|TRBV5-6
CASSFPWDGADNYGYTF
>TRBJ1-1|once|TRBV5-4
CASSRPTGGTTEAFF
>TRBJ2-3|NA|TRBV6-1
CASTRGGNLGTQYF
>TRBJ2-1|NA|TRBV14
CASSSGNHSYNEQFF
>TRBJ1-4|NA|TRBV7-2
CASSLVQGLNEKLFF
>TRBJ1-2|once|TRBV12-5
CASDWVRGGARYTF
>TRBJ1-1|NA|TRBV28
CASFGAPNTEAFF
>TRBJ2-1|NA|TRBV4-1
CASSQQQGREQFF
>TRBJ2-5|NA|TRBV5-1
CASSLGELENQETQYF
>TRBJ1-2|NA|TRBV2
CASSEAAAGYTF
>TRBJ2-7|NA|TRBV7-9
CASSLQGNYEQYF
>TRBJ1-1|NA|TRBV28
CASSWTGRTEAFF
>TRBJ1-1|NA|TRBV28
CASREKGPEAFF
>TRBJ1-1|NA|TRBV5-4
CASSSSGGANTEAFF